This record covers a single T cell receptor beta chain. Unique molecular identifiers featured in how the TCRbeta library was prepared. A single record per CDR3 protein comes from TCRdb applying MiXCR to the PCR reads. The sample holds around 600,000 distinct CDR3 sequences, roughly a tenth seen once. The sample comes from a study of T-cell reconstitution after alpha-beta-depleted transplantation in children. CDR1 is SGHRS, CDR2 YFSETQ, per germline. The CDR3 is 15 residues long. V shed 4 bases and J shed 4 bases, with 16 bases lying between them. This specimen was PBMCs from the stem cell graft donor, taken from the stem cell graft. The V gene is TRBV5-1, the J gene TRBJ2-3; TRBD1 or TRBD2 may be the D gene (6 bases each). The source of this sequence is a human donor who donated a stem cell graft to a child with acute myeloid leukemia. In nucleotides, the CDR3 is TGCGCCAGCAGCCCCACCGGGGGCAGCGCAGATACGCAGTATTTT. It codes for CASSPTGGSADTQYF.